The rows below give T cell receptor beta chains drawn from one sample of a study of response to subunit inactivated influenza vaccine. TCRdb ran MiXCR on the RT-PCR reads and lists one entry per CDR3 protein. The sample includes about 500,000 distinct CDR3 sequences, 15% to 20% of them seen just once. The starting material was CD4+ T cells sorted from PBMCs, obtained approximately 25 months after vaccination. All receptors derive from a man between 50 and 70 years old who received an inactivated influenza vaccine. Each CDR3 is given with its conserved first and last residue. D genes are given only for firm matches. The size entry is marked missing in some rows and otherwise reads once, few, many or a size class.

CDR3: CSVEDRISGGSDTQYF; DNA: TGCAGCGTTGAAGATCGGATTAGCGGGGGCTCAGATACGCAGTATTTT; V: TRBV29-1; size: few; D: TRBD2; J: TRBJ2-3; length: 16
CDR3: CASSEDPGNWNTEAFF; DNA: TGTGCCAGCAGCGAGGACCCAGGGAATTGGAACACTGAAGCTTTCTTT; V: TRBV9; size: .; D: .; J: TRBJ1-1; length: 16
CDR3: CASSLMDNEQFF; DNA: TGCGCCAGCAGCCTCATGGATAATGAGCAGTTCTTC; V: TRBV5-1; size: few; D: .; J: TRBJ2-1; length: 12
CDR3: CASKGTYNEQFF; DNA: TGTGCCAGCAAGGGCACCTACAATGAGCAGTTCTTC; V: TRBV6-2/TRBV6-3; size: .; D: .; J: TRBJ2-1; length: 12
CDR3: CASSPTSRPAEQYF; DNA: TGCGCCAGCAGCCCGACGAGCAGGCCCGCCGAGCAGTACTTC; V: TRBV5-1; size: .; D: .; J: TRBJ2-7; length: 14
CDR3: CASRGFIGELFF; DNA: TGTGCCAGCAGGGGGTTTATCGGGGAGCTGTTTTTT; V: TRBV12-3/TRBV12-4; size: few; D: .; J: TRBJ2-2; length: 12
CDR3: CANQRDTNTGELFF; DNA: TGTGCCAATCAACGGGACACGAACACCGGGGAGCTGTTTTTT; V: TRBV12-3/TRBV12-4; size: many; D: .; J: TRBJ2-2; length: 14
CDR3: CASSLLIGGTNEKLFF; DNA: TGCGCCAGCAGCTTACTGATCGGGGGCACTAATGAAAAACTGTTTTTT; V: TRBV5-1; size: few; D: .; J: TRBJ1-4; length: 16
CDR3: CATSREDWTGREQYF; DNA: TGTGCCACCAGCAGAGAGGATTGGACAGGGCGCGAGCAGTACTTC; V: TRBV15; size: .; D: TRBD1; J: TRBJ2-7; length: 15
CDR3: CASSLEQGASGTQYF; DNA: TGTGCCAGCAGCTTAGAGCAGGGGGCTTCTGGTACGCAGTATTTT; V: TRBV7-7; size: few; D: TRBD1; J: TRBJ2-3; length: 15
CDR3: CASSFDRGYTF; DNA: TGTGCCAGCAGCTTTGATAGGGGCTACACCTTC; V: TRBV7-2; size: .; D: .; J: TRBJ1-2; length: 11
CDR3: CAISRDRDEQYF; DNA: TGTGCCATCAGTCGGGACAGGGACGAGCAGTACTTC; V: TRBV10-3; size: few; D: TRBD1; J: TRBJ2-7; length: 12
CDR3: CSHLSGAGGRHNEQFF; DNA: TGCAGCCACCTCTCGGGTGCGGGAGGGCGACACAATGAGCAGTTCTTC; V: TRBV20-1; size: .; D: TRBD2; J: TRBJ2-1; length: 16
CDR3: CASSLRAGGLHTDTQYF; DNA: TGTGCCAGCAGCTTGCGAGCGGGAGGTCTCCACACAGATACGCAGTATTTT; V: TRBV5-4; size: once; D: TRBD2; J: TRBJ2-3; length: 17
CDR3: CAISDRPNTGELFF; DNA: TGTGCCATCAGTGACAGGCCGAACACCGGGGAGCTGTTTTTT; V: TRBV10-3; size: .; D: .; J: TRBJ2-2; length: 14